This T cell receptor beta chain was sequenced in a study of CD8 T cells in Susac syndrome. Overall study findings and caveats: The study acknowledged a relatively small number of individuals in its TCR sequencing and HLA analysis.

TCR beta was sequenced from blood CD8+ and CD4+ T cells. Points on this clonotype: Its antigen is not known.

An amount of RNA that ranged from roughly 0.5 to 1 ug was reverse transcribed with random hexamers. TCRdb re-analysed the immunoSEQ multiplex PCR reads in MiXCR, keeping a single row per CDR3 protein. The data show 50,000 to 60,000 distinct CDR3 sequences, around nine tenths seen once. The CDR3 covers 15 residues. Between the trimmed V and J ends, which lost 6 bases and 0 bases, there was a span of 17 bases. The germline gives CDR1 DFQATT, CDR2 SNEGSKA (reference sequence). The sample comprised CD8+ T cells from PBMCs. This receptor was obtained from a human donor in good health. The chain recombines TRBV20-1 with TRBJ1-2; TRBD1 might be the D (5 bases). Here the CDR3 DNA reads TGCAGTGCCTTTCGTCGGGGCGAAGCTAACTATGGCTACACCTTC. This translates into CSAFRRGEANYGYTF.